This T cell receptor (beta chain) was documented in a study of cytomegalovirus exposure and HLA in healthy donors. PCR used 60 Vbeta primers and 13 Jbeta primers. The method was immunoSEQ multiplex PCR; TCRdb's version includes in-frame clones alone and lacks a portion of them. The sample holds about 120,000 clones; about two thirds are singletons and the top ten take more than 3%. This CDR3 contains 14 residues. Germline-derived CDR1 and CDR2 are SGHDT and YYEEEE. Trimming shortened V by 4 bases and J by 1 base, and 11 bases separated the two germline ends. The clonotype was recovered from a man under 40 in good health and CMV-seronegative. V is TRBV5-6 and J is TRBJ1-2; D remains ambiguous. Sequencing was carried out using PBMCs. CDR3 sequence reads: CASSQLQFNYGYTF. DNA of the CDR3: TGTGCCAGCAGCCAATTACAATTTAACTATGGCTACACCTTC. Full variable domain (missing parts from reference TRBV5-6 and TRBJ1-2): DAGVTQSPTHLIKTRGQQVTLRCSPKSGHDTVSWYQQALGQGPQFIFQYYEEEERQRGNFPDRFSGHQFPNYSSELNVNALLLGDSALYLCASSQLQFNYGYTFGSGTRLTVV.